The text below deals with one TCR beta chain. V was clipped by 2 bases and J by 1 base, with 5 bases between them. Germline V gene sequence: CDR1 MNHEY, CDR2 SVGEGT. The CDR3 totals 13 residues. The sample is drawn from a study of T-cell reconstitution after alpha-beta-depleted transplantation in children. TCRbeta library construction was performed incorporating unique molecular identifiers. Each CDR3 protein is one row after TCRdb ran MiXCR on the PCR reads. The sample holds more than 550,000 distinct CDR3 sequences; under 12% are singletons and the top ten take around 4%. The sequences come from PBMCs from the stem cell graft donor, collected from the stem cell graft. This receptor was taken from a human donor who donated a stem cell graft to a child with acute myeloid leukemia. V usage is TRBV6-2 or TRBV6-3 and J usage is TRBJ2-5; D is ambiguous. The CDR3 nucleotides read TGTGCCAGCAGTTACGTCGGCCAAGAGACCCAGTACTTC. Protein sequence: CASSYVGQETQYF.